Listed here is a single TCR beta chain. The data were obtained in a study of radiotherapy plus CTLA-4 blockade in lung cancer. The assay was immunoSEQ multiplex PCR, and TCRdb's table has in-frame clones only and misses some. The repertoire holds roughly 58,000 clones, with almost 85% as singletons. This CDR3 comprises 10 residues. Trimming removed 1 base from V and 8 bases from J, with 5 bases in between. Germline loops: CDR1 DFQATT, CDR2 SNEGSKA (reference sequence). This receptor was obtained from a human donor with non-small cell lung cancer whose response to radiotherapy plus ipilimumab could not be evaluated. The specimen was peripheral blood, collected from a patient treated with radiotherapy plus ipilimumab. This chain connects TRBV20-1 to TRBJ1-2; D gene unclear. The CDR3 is CSARGGGYTF. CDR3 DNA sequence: TGCAGTGCTAGAGGAGGGGGCTACACCTTC.